These T cell receptor beta chains were read from a single sample in a study of early T cells in non-severe SARS-CoV-2 infection. TCRdb ran MiXCR on the 5' RACE reads and lists one entry per CDR3 protein. The table shows more than 55,000 distinct CDR3 sequences, with 9.5% to 15% occurring only once. Source material: whole blood. These TCRs come from an adult who was a healthcare worker with PCR-confirmed SARS-CoV-2 infection or an uninfected control (not recorded which). Each CDR3 is given without its conserved first and last residue. Each record gives: clone size, J gene, CDR3 length, V gene, CDR3 protein. The listing skips clone size in some rows; elsewhere it reads once, few, many or a size class.

many,TRBJ2-3,12,TRBV19,ASSIGQGPDTQY
-,TRBJ1-4,14,TRBV27,ASSPNEGAGSEKLF
-,TRBJ2-1,11,TRBV7-9,ASSLGANDEQF
-,TRBJ2-5,11,TRBV3-1,ASSLPTVGTQY
-,TRBJ1-6,13,TRBV6-6,ASRAQGYNNSPLH
few,TRBJ2-3,12,TRBV19,ASSAREGADTQY
many,TRBJ2-7,11,TRBV20-1,SASGGKSYEQY
many,TRBJ2-1,12,TRBV18,ASSPPGTASEQF
-,TRBJ2-7,11,TRBV30,AWSMGGSYEQY
many,TRBJ1-1,12,TRBV12-3/TRBV12-4,ASSLGTVNTEAF
-,TRBJ1-5,11,TRBV20-1,SANRGLGQPQH
few,TRBJ2-7,12,TRBV11-2,ASSLGHSSYEQY
-,TRBJ1-5,12,TRBV15,ATSRDPGVSAQH
many,TRBJ2-1,14,TRBV7-2,ASSLGWSSSYNEQF
-,TRBJ2-5,12,TRBV28,ASSLWQMQETQY
many,TRBJ2-4,16,TRBV6-5,ASSYSRGGPGAKNIQY
many,TRBJ2-6,12,TRBV27,ASSTSSGANVLT
once,TRBJ2-7,12,TRBV7-7,ASSPPVDDYEQY
-,TRBJ2-1,12,TRBV28,ASSIRRAMYEQF
many,TRBJ2-5,12,TRBV5-4,ASSRQTGEETQY
few,TRBJ2-7,15,TRBV2,ASSEALGSRVLYEQY
-,TRBJ2-1,12,TRBV20-1,SARTSGGASEQF
many,TRBJ2-3,10,TRBV7-3,ASSGSTDTQY
-,TRBJ2-5,14,TRBV11-2,ASSPTGLAGLETQY
-,TRBJ1-1,13,TRBV12-3/TRBV12-4,ASSLYFVAGTEAF
-,TRBJ2-3,12,TRBV28,ASSLSGRANTQY
many,TRBJ2-7,12,TRBV27,ASSLGLGSYEQY
many,TRBJ2-2,14,TRBV11-2,ASSPGQGHIPGELF
few,TRBJ2-3,10,TRBV5-1,ASSYMADTQY
few,TRBJ2-5,12,TRBV3-1,ASSSSSGQETQY
many,TRBJ1-2,12,TRBV6-1,ASIPPVSGVGYT
-,TRBJ2-5,13,TRBV29-1,SVRRSVPGQETQY
many,TRBJ2-1,13,TRBV5-1,ASSSYGTSDNEQF
once,TRBJ2-1,15,TRBV11-2,ASSLVAGGRTYNEQF
many,TRBJ1-3,12,TRBV7-2,ASSFSGQGNTIY
few,TRBJ2-7,12,TRBV20-1,SARTGQGWNEQY
-,TRBJ2-3,13,TRBV20-1,SARRRQGLSDTQY
-,TRBJ2-1,13,TRBV5-1,ASRGKLSSYNEQF
many,TRBJ2-1,13,TRBV2,ASSEGGSLYNEQF
-,TRBJ2-5,13,TRBV9,ASSASVLGQETQY
-,TRBJ2-5,14,TRBV29-1,SVELPGKGRQETQY
many,TRBJ1-1,10,TRBV9,ASSSSGREAF
few,TRBJ2-2,14,TRBV7-9,ASSSREQGNTGELF
many,TRBJ2-1,13,TRBV5-5,ASSFRAADYNEQF